Below, 9 T cell receptor beta chains from the same sample are listed, as sequenced in a study of blood T cell repertoires in COVID-19. Only in-frame clones appear in the TCRdb table, and some are missing; sequencing was by immunoSEQ multiplex PCR. The sample shows fewer than 200,000 clones, about 89% of them seen only once. Material for sequencing was peripheral blood. The receptors here all came from a man aged 35-49 years with active or convalescent COVID-19.

The chain employs TRBV7-9 and TRBJ1-5; 12 bases fit TRBD1. Germline trimming cut 3 bases from V and 6 bases from J; bases unmatched to any gene: 3. The CDR3 is 15 amino acids. Germline V lookup: CDR1 SEHNR, CDR2 FQNEAQ (reference sequence). The CDR3 DNA sequence: TGTGCCAGCAGCTTGGGACAGGGGGCGGGTCAGCCCCAGCATTTT. This gives the protein CASSLGQGAGQPQHF.

This chain joins TRBV5-1 and TRBJ2-5, with 8 nucleotides matching TRBD1. Germline values: CDR1 SGHRS, CDR2 YFSETQ. This CDR3 spans 12 amino acids. J gave up 10 bases and V 4 bases, and 6 bases lay outside the gene matches. DNA for the CDR3: TGCGCCAGCAGCCCGGAAGACAGGGGCCAGTACTTC. The encoded protein is CASSPEDRGQYF.

The chain employs TRBV18 and TRBJ1-2; D not resolved. CDR1 is KGHSH, CDR2 LQKENI, per germline. V dropped 6 bases and J dropped 3 bases, with 11 bases sitting between them. This CDR3 contains 13 residues. CDR3 residues: CASSPEADYGYTF. The CDR3 DNA reads TGTGCCAGCTCCCCGGAGGCGGACTATGGCTACACCTTC.

This chain joins TRBV24-1 and TRBJ1-5; D is unclear. CDR1 is KGHDR and CDR2 is SFDVKD in the germline V gene. Trimming pared 2 bases from V and 9 bases from J, leaving 10 bases between. The CDR3 runs 13 residues. The CDR3 is CATSDSGSTPQHF. CDR3 nucleotide sequence: TGTGCCACCAGTGATTCGGGGAGTACGCCCCAGCATTTT.

The chain combines TRBV4-1 with TRBJ1-2; 7 bases map to TRBD1. CDR1 is MGHRA and CDR2 is YSYEKL in the germline V gene. V was clipped by 0 bases and J by 5 bases; unmatched bases: 9. The CDR3 has 16 residues. The CDR3 DNA reads TGCGCCAGCAGCCAAGAGTCTGAGGGGGCTGTTTATGGCTACACCTTC. Residues: CASSQESEGAVYGYTF.

The gene calls are TRBV5-5 and TRBJ1-1; possible D gene TRBD1, 5 bases. CDR3 size: 14 residues. CDR1 is SGHKS and CDR2 is YYEKEE in the germline V gene (reference sequence). Trimming pared 0 bases from V and 5 bases from J, leaving 11 bases between. The CDR3: CASSLGGEGTEAFF. The CDR3 nucleotides are TGTGCCAGCAGCTTGGGAGGGGAGGGGACTGAAGCTTTCTTT.

This chain uses TRBV28 with TRBJ1-4; maybe TRBD1 (6 bases). This CDR3 has 14 residues. Germline values: CDR1 MDHEN, CDR2 SYDVKM. V was pared by 8 bases and J by 7 bases, with 17 bases between. The CDR3 DNA sequence: TGTGCCAGCCTGCAACAGGGATTTGTTGAAAAACTGTTTTTT. Encoded protein: CASLQQGFVEKLFF.

V and J are TRBV6-5 and TRBJ1-5; D not resolved. The CDR3 contains 15 residues. CDR1 and CDR2 (germline): MNHEY, SVGAGI. Trimming took 5 bases from V and 6 from J, leaving 17 bases between them. The CDR3, as DNA: TGTGCCAGCAGTCCCGACTTAGACCTATCTCAGCCCCAGCATTTT. Translating it yields CASSPDLDLSQPQHF.

This sequence joins TRBV28 and TRBJ1-3; 9 nucleotides align to TRBD1. Germline-derived CDR1 and CDR2 are MDHEN and SYDVKM. V was pared by 2 bases and J by 1 base, with 0 bases of the junction left unmatched. This CDR3 is built from 15 residues. The CDR3 is CASSLGTGSGNTIYF. As DNA, the CDR3 is TGTGCCAGCAGTTTAGGGACAGGGTCTGGAAACACCATATATTTT.